One sample yielded the 17 T cell receptor beta chains listed below, sequenced in a study of cytomegalovirus exposure and HLA in healthy donors (dated by TCRdb to 2016 to 2017). The library came from the immunoSEQ multiplex PCR assay. For the multiplex PCR, a mixture combining 60 forward primers for TCR Vbeta segments and 13 reverse primers for TCR Jbeta segments was used. TCRdb took this table from immuneACCESS and kept in-frame rearrangements with V and J called. Such tables lack part of the clones; where checked against another copy, unresolved V genes explain under half of the gap, and the rest is unexplained. The sample contains about 45,000 clones, approximately 86% of them found a single time. In total, the top ten clones hold around 8% of the sample. Source material: PBMCs. The receptors here all came from a middle-aged woman in good health and CMV-seropositive.

This clone was seen only a few times. The chain recombines TRBV30 with TRBJ1-1; D is perhaps TRBD1 (6 bases). CDR1 and CDR2 from the germline V gene are GTSNPN and SVGIG (reference sequence). The ends were cut back, 4 bases at V and 4 bases at J, with 13 bases in the middle. CDR3 length: 13 amino acids. The CDR3 bases are TGTGCCTGGACAGGGGTGGTTAGCACTGAAGCTTTCTTT. It yields the protein CAWTGVVSTEAFF.

The chain is built from TRBV18 and TRBJ1-4; tentative D call: TRBD1 (5 bases). Germline CDR1 KGHSH, CDR2 LQKENI. V lost 3 bases to trimming and J lost 0 bases, with 11 bases between them. This CDR3 region has 16 residues. The CDR3 here is CASSPDRTTTNEKLFF. DNA of the CDR3: TGTGCCAGCTCACCCGACAGAACTACAACTAATGAAAAACTGTTTTTT.

This rearrangement joins TRBV6-1 to TRBJ1-2, with D unresolved. The CDR3 has 14 residues. Germline V CDR1 and CDR2: MNHNS, SASEGT. With 3 bases removed from V and 2 bases from J, the gap between germline ends came to 10 bases. In DNA form, the CDR3 reads TGTGCCAGCAGTGATCTTTCCTCCAACTATGGCTACACCTTC. Translated: CASSDLSSNYGYTF.

The V gene is TRBV30, the J gene TRBJ2-1, with 9 bases identical to TRBD2. V lost 5 bases, J lost 10 bases, and 12 bases stayed unmatched. The CDR3 runs to 14 residues. The V gene's germline CDR1 is GTSNPN and CDR2 SVGIG (reference sequence). CDR3 amino acids: CAWDTAGGVKEQFF. In DNA form, the CDR3 reads TGTGCCTGGGACACAGCGGGGGGAGTAAAAGAGCAGTTCTTC. The full variable domain, rest sourced from reference TRBV30 and TRBJ2-1, is SQTIHQWPATLVQPVGSPLSLECTVEGTSNPNLYWYRQAAGRGLQLLFYSVGIGQISSEVPQNLSASRPQDRQFILSSKKLLLSDSGFYLCAWDTAGGVKEQFFGPGTRLTVL.

The table lists this clone with a few counts. V and J are TRBV7-6 and TRBJ2-2, with TRBD2 as a possible D gene (5 bases). The CDR3 loop spans 13 amino acids. Trimming took 8 bases from V and 5 from J, leaving 12 bases between them. Per the germline V gene, CDR1 is SGHVS and CDR2 is FNYEAQ. CDR3 amino acids: CASGGRETGELFF. CDR3 nucleotide sequence: TGTGCCAGCGGAGGTAGAGAAACCGGGGAGCTGTTTTTT.

CDR3 coding DNA: TGTGCCAGCAGCTTCCCCCCGGGGGTAAATGAAAAACTGTTTTTT. As protein: CASSFPPGVNEKLFF. V usage is TRBV7-9 and J usage is TRBJ1-4; D possibly corresponds to TRBD1 (5 bases). Trimming removed 3 bases at V and 5 bases at J, with 13 bases between. Germline-derived CDR1 and CDR2 are SEHNR and FQNEAQ (reference sequence). This CDR3 has 15 residues.

The chain combines TRBV29-1 with TRBJ2-7; TRBD2 aligns across 10 bases. Germline values: CDR1 SQVTM, CDR2 ANQGSEA. V was pared by 4 bases and J by 4 bases, with 7 bases of the junction left unmatched. This CDR3 is built from 14 residues. The CDR3 bases are TGCAGCGTTGTCTTGACTAGCGGGCGATACGAGCAGTACTTC. This gives the protein CSVVLTSGRYEQYF.

This clone is a singleton in its sample. The chain joins TRBV18 to TRBJ2-6; TRBD1 is a possible D gene (6 bases). The CDR3 runs 15 residues. The V gene's germline CDR1 is KGHSH and CDR2 LQKENI. V was pared by 4 bases and J by 4 bases, with 11 bases between. CDR3 sequence reads: CASSHSGAGANVLTF. The DNA of the CDR3 is TGTGCCAGCTCACATTCAGGGGCCGGGGCCAACGTCCTGACTTTC.

Note on this clone: This likely came from a read error, as a far larger clone is one base away. The V call is TRBV28, the J call TRBJ2-7, with TRBD1 identical over 9 bases. Germline V CDR1 and CDR2: MDHEN, SYDVKM. The CDR3 runs to 13 residues. After removal of 8 bases from V and 6 bases from J, the junction contained 8 bases not matched to a gene. In DNA form, the CDR3 reads TGTGCCAGCGGCGGGACAGGGTATGGCGAGCAGTACTTC. Encoded protein: CASGGTGYGEQYF.

This sequence joins TRBV6-5 and TRBJ2-3; no firm D call. Germline CDR1 and CDR2: MNHEY and SVGAGI. V lost 5 bases and J 2 bases, leaving 8 bases between the germline ends. The CDR3 has 13 amino acids. The CDR3 DNA follows: TGTGCCAGCAGTAAATTTTACACAGATACGCAGTATTTT. Amino acids: CASSKFYTDTQYF.

This chain connects TRBV29-1 to TRBJ2-7; weak D call: TRBD2 (6 bases). V lost 0 bases and J 6 bases, leaving 12 bases between the germline ends. The CDR3 covers 13 residues. Per germline, CDR1 SQVTM and CDR2 ANQGSEA. The DNA for the CDR3 is TGCAGCGTTGAAGAGGGAGGACGAATCGAGCAGTACTTC. Translation: CSVEEGGRIEQYF.

This chain joins TRBV28 and TRBJ2-7; 8 nucleotides agree with TRBD2. This CDR3 is 15 amino acids long. The germline gives CDR1 MDHEN, CDR2 SYDVKM. V lost 7 bases, J lost 4 bases, and 12 bases stayed unmatched. This CDR3 reads CASTIHTSGVYEQYF. DNA for the CDR3: TGTGCCAGCACCATCCACACTAGCGGCGTATACGAGCAGTACTTC.

The rearrangement joins TRBV2 to TRBJ1-3; the D gene is possibly TRBD1 (5 bases). V dropped 7 bases and J dropped 0 bases, with 19 bases sitting between them. The CDR3 consists of 17 residues. The germline V gene encodes CDR1 SNHLY and CDR2 FYNNEI. The CDR3 spells CASNDSPLIISGNTIYF. CDR3 sequence (DNA): TGTGCCAGCAACGACAGCCCGCTTATTATCTCTGGAAACACCATATATTTT.

The gene calls are TRBV5-4 and TRBJ2-2, with D perhaps TRBD2 (6 bases). V dropped 5 bases and J dropped 0 bases, with 11 bases sitting between them. The germline CDR1 and CDR2 sequences are SGHNT and YYREEE (reference sequence). The CDR3 runs 15 residues. Here the CDR3 reads CASSRASANTGELFF. CDR3 DNA sequence: TGTGCCAGCAGTCGGGCTAGCGCGAACACCGGGGAGCTGTTTTTT.

This sequence joins TRBV6-5 and TRBJ2-1, with 8 bases aligning to TRBD2. With V trimmed by 6 bases and J by 6 bases, 4 bases remained unmatched. Per germline, CDR1 MNHEY and CDR2 SVGAGI. This CDR3 has 13 residues. CDR3 nucleotide sequence: TGTGCCAGCAGCTACGCGGGGGGCAATGAGCAGTTCTTC. Amino acid sequence: CASSYAGGNEQFF.

The V gene is TRBV10-1, the J gene TRBJ2-2, with 8 nucleotides matching TRBD1. The CDR3 has 15 residues. Unmatched junction bases numbered 9, after V lost 8 bases and J lost 4 bases. Germline V CDR1 and CDR2: WNHNN, SYGVQD (reference sequence). CDR3 coding DNA: TGCGCCAGCCAAGACAGGGGCGCGGGCACCGGGGAGCTGTTTTTT. It translates to CASQDRGAGTGELFF.

The chain is built from TRBV7-2 and TRBJ2-5; D is possibly TRBD2 (5 bases). The CDR3 spans 13 residues. V was cut by 8 bases and J by 0 bases, with 10 bases left in between. Germline assignment: CDR1 SGHTA and CDR2 FQGNSA. The CDR3 bases are TGTGCCAGCTCGGGCGGGTACCAAGAGACCCAGTACTTC. This codes for CASSGGYQETQYF.